These 16 T cell receptor beta chains were sequenced from one sample in a study of blood T cell repertoires in COVID-19. Here immunoSEQ multiplex PCR was the method, and the copy in TCRdb shows in-frame clones only, minus some. The sample carries approximately 110,000 clones, 85% to 90% recorded once. The sequenced sample was peripheral blood. These receptors were obtained from a human donor in a cohort sampled during active COVID-19.

The V call is TRBV27, the J call TRBJ1-4; a weak D match, TRBD1 (6 bases). The CDR3 loop spans 16 amino acids. Trimming removed 0 bases from V and 7 bases from J, with 15 bases in between. CDR1 is MNHEY and CDR2 is SMNVEV in the germline V gene (reference sequence). CDR3 in DNA: TGTGCCAGCAGTTTATCGTACGGACAGAGAGCTGAAAAACTGTTTTTT. Its translation is CASSLSYGQRAEKLFF.

The chain employs TRBV9 and TRBJ2-2; 11 bases line up with TRBD2. V gave up 4 bases and J gave up 1 base; unmatched junction bases: 6. This CDR3 is built from 17 residues. Germline V lookup: CDR1 SGDLS, CDR2 YYNGEE. In DNA, the CDR3 is TGTGCCAGCAGCCCCAGACTAGCGGGGCTGAACACCGGGGAGCTGTTTTTT. It codes for CASSPRLAGLNTGELFF.

This chain connects TRBV9 to TRBJ1-5; 9 nucleotides agree with TRBD1. Germline CDR1 and CDR2: SGDLS and YYNGEE. V was pared by 3 bases and J by 6 bases, with 4 bases of the junction left unmatched. The CDR3 length is 14 residues. CDR3 sequence reads: CASSAQGASQPQHF. The DNA of the CDR3 is TGTGCCAGCAGCGCACAGGGGGCTAGTCAGCCCCAGCATTTT.

The genes are TRBV7-3 and TRBJ2-1; TRBD2 agrees at 7 bases. Germline loops: CDR1 SGHTA, CDR2 FQGTGA. V was pared by 4 bases and J by 10 bases, with 4 bases of the junction left unmatched. The CDR3 contains 12 residues. The CDR3 region has the DNA TGTGCCAGCAGCTCGGCCGGGGGGGAGCAGTTCTTC. This codes for CASSSAGGEQFF. Filled out from reference TRBV7-3 and TRBJ2-1, the complete variable domain reads GAGVSQTPSNKVTEKGKYVELRCDPISGHTALYWYRQSLGQGPEFLIYFQGTGAADDSGLPNDRFFAVRPEGSVSTLKIQRTERGDSAVYLCASSSAGGEQFFGPGTRLTVL.

The gene calls are TRBV9 and TRBJ2-1; D gene uncertain. V was clipped by 0 bases and J by 4 bases, with 11 bases between them. The length of the CDR3 is 15 residues. The germline V gene encodes CDR1 SGDLS and CDR2 YYNGEE. This CDR3 is CASSVDQASYNEQFF. In DNA form, the CDR3 reads TGTGCCAGCAGCGTAGACCAAGCTAGTTACAATGAGCAGTTCTTC. Together with reference TRBV9 and TRBJ2-1, the CDR3 gives the full variable domain: DSGVTQTPKHLITATGQRVTLRCSPRSGDLSVYWYQQSLDQGLQFLIQYYNGEERAKGNILERFSAQQFPDLHSELNLSSLELGDSALYFCASSVDQASYNEQFFGPGTRLTVL.

CDR3 DNA sequence: TGTGCCAGCAGTTTAAGGGACAGCCGCTACGAGCAGTACTTC. Protein product: CASSLRDSRYEQYF. J is TRBJ2-7 and V is TRBV27; 7 bases align to TRBD1. CDR3 length: 14 residues. The germline gives CDR1 MNHEY, CDR2 SMNVEV (reference sequence). J was trimmed by 3 bases and V by 2 bases; bases with no gene match: 4.

CDR3 sequence: CASSSPGTGGGNEQFF. The CDR3 DNA follows: TGTGCCAGCAGTTCCCCCGGGACAGGGGGGGGGAATGAGCAGTTCTTC. The gene calls are TRBV28 and TRBJ2-1; the match to TRBD1 covers 11 bases. Germline-derived CDR1 and CDR2 are MDHEN and SYDVKM. With 4 bases clipped from V and 7 bases from J, the junction kept 9 bases outside the gene matches. CDR3 length: 16 residues.

The chain couples TRBV5-6 to TRBJ2-7, with 7 bases that match TRBD1. In germline, CDR1 is SGHDT, CDR2 YYEEEE. The V gene end was trimmed by 3 bases and the J gene end by 1 base; junction bases not matched to a gene: 4. CDR3 length: 14 amino acids. CDR3 DNA: TGTGCCAGCAGCTCGGGACAGACTTCCTACGAGCAGTACTTC. This gives the protein CASSSGQTSYEQYF. The full variable domain, rest sourced from reference TRBV5-6 and TRBJ2-7, is DAGVTQSPTHLIKTRGQQVTLRCSPKSGHDTVSWYQQALGQGPQFIFQYYEEEERQRGNFPDRFSGHQFPNYSSELNVNALLLGDSALYLCASSSGQTSYEQYFGPGTRLTVT.

The V call is TRBV5-1, the J call TRBJ1-2; maybe TRBD1 (6 bases). The germline V and J ends were trimmed by 4 bases and 8 bases, with 21 bases remaining between them. Germline loops: CDR1 SGHRS, CDR2 YFSETQ. This CDR3 has 15 amino acids. CDR3 coding DNA: TGCGCCAGCAGCCCGGGGGGCGGAGGAACCCTAGGCTACACCTTC. Translated, it gives CASSPGGGGTLGYTF.

The chain couples TRBV27 to TRBJ1-2; the match to TRBD1 covers 8 bases. Trimming took 3 bases from V and 8 from J; bases not matched to a gene: 14. The germline V gene encodes CDR1 MNHEY and CDR2 SMNVEV (reference sequence). CDR3 length equals 16 residues. This chain's CDR3 is CASSFFSGGALRGYTF. DNA of the CDR3: TGTGCCAGCAGTTTCTTCTCAGGGGGCGCCTTAAGGGGCTACACCTTC.

This chain joins TRBV5-6 and TRBJ2-7; TRBD2 agrees at 8 bases. CDR3 size: 16 residues. Germline trimming cut 4 bases from V and 2 bases from J; bases unmatched to any gene: 11. CDR1 SGHDT and CDR2 YYEEEE come from the germline V gene. The CDR3 spells CASSLSSLAGTYEQYF. The CDR3 DNA reads as TGTGCCAGCAGCCTTAGTAGTCTAGCGGGTACCTACGAGCAGTACTTC.

CDR3 sequence reads: CASGSIGGNTEAFF. CDR3 coding DNA: TGTGCCAGCGGCTCCATTGGAGGGAACACTGAAGCTTTCTTT. The rearrangement joins TRBV3-1 (or the pseudogene TRBV3-2) to TRBJ1-1; D is uncertain. This CDR3 is built from 14 residues. The V gene's germline CDR1 is LGHDT and CDR2 YNNKEL (reference sequence). V lost 8 bases to trimming and J lost 1 base, with 14 bases between them.

V is TRBV7-2 and J is TRBJ2-1; no reliable D call. The germline V gene has CDR1 SGHTA and CDR2 FQGNSA. The CDR3 sequence is 13 residues long. V lost 3 bases and J lost 1, with 4 bases in between. The CDR3 here is CASSFNSYNEQFF. The CDR3 nucleotides read TGTGCCAGCAGCTTCAATTCCTACAATGAGCAGTTCTTC.

Here the CDR3 reads CSASFAGGIHEQFF. Written as DNA, the CDR3 is TGCAGTGCTAGTTTTGCGGGCGGGATCCATGAGCAGTTCTTC. This chain uses TRBV20-1 with TRBJ2-1; possible D gene TRBD2, 6 bases. The CDR3 contains 14 residues. Germline lookup yields CDR1 DFQATT and CDR2 SNEGSKA (reference sequence). V was trimmed by 3 bases and J by 8 bases, leaving 17 bases between them.

The CDR3 protein is CASSSPGRGTSGANVLTF. CDR3 DNA: TGTGCCAGCAGCTCGCCTGGGAGAGGTACCTCCGGGGCCAACGTCCTGACTTTC. J is TRBJ2-6 and V is TRBV5-4; D is perhaps TRBD2 (5 bases). The CDR3 loop spans 18 amino acids. The V end was cut by 3 bases, the J end by 4 bases, with 20 bases between. The germline V gene has CDR1 SGHNT and CDR2 YYREEE (reference sequence).

The chain combines TRBV5-1 with TRBJ1-3; maybe TRBD1 (5 bases). V lost 7 bases to trimming and J lost 1 base, with 12 bases between them. This CDR3 is 14 amino acids long. The V gene's germline CDR1 is SGHRS and CDR2 YFSETQ. The CDR3 reads CASGAGGSGNTIYF. In DNA form, the CDR3 reads TGCGCCAGCGGGGCCGGGGGTTCTGGAAACACCATATATTTT.